The clone carrying this T cell receptor beta chain was counted between two and nine times. Its specificity is unknown. The data are from a study of response to subunit inactivated influenza vaccine. TCRdb itself ran the RT-PCR reads through MiXCR, one entry per CDR3 protein. The data contain roughly 700,000 distinct CDR3 sequences, around 13% of them seen just once; the ten biggest clones take up less than 9%. This CDR3 is 14 amino acids long. The germline CDR1 and CDR2 sequences are DFQATT and SNEGSKA (reference sequence). Trimming at V came to 5 bases and at J to 6 bases, leaving 8 bases not matched to a gene. Study observations and caveats: Each seasonal influenza vaccination, the authors suggested, recruits few new T cells.

The J gene is TRBJ2-1, the V gene TRBV20-1; 9 bases are shared with TRBD1. This sequence originates from a man aged 50 to 60 who received an inactivated influenza vaccine. The material sequenced was PBMCs from blood, taken around 14 days before vaccination. The CDR3 DNA sequence: TGCAGTGCTGCCCGCGGGACAGGGCGCAATGAGCAGTTCTTC. Protein sequence: CSAARGTGRNEQFF.